Listed here are 3 T cell receptor beta chains from one sample, sequenced in a study of CD8 T cells in Susac syndrome. Random hexamers were used to reverse transcribe the RNA input (about 0.45 to 1 ug). TCRdb re-called the immunoSEQ multiplex PCR reads with MiXCR, one entry per CDR3 protein. The data hold approximately 100,000 distinct CDR3 sequences, with 95% to 98% observed a single time. The sample taken for sequencing was CD4+ T cells from PBMCs. These receptor sequences come from a human donor in good health.

This chain connects TRBV2 to TRBJ2-7; the match to TRBD1 covers 9 bases. In germline, CDR1 is SNHLY, CDR2 FYNNEI. The CDR3 covers 15 residues. V shed 3 bases, J shed 2 bases, and the junction held 5 bases outside the gene matches. CDR3 sequence (DNA): TGTGCCAGCAGTGAGCAGGGACAGGGTGCCTACGAGCAGTACTTC. Protein product: CASSEQGQGAYEQYF.

The genes are TRBV5-4 and TRBJ2-5, with 7 bases fitting TRBD2. Losses at the gene ends were 4 bases for V and 5 bases for J; bases not matched to a gene: 8. Germline V gene sequence: CDR1 SGHNT, CDR2 YYREEE (reference sequence). This CDR3 spans 14 amino acids. CDR3 bases: TGTGCCAGCAGCCCCCGGGAGGCGGGGGAGACCCAGTACTTC. Translation gives CASSPREAGETQYF.

This rearrangement joins TRBV7-3 to TRBJ2-6; D not certain. The CDR3 is 15 residues long. With 5 bases removed from V and 3 bases from J, the gap between germline ends came to 11 bases. Germline V gene sequence: CDR1 SGHTA, CDR2 FQGTGA. The CDR3 spells CASSLSEGGANVLTF. In DNA, the CDR3 is TGTGCCAGCAGCCTCTCTGAAGGTGGGGCCAACGTCCTGACTTTC.